What follows describes a single T cell receptor (beta chain). Antigen: not known. The source of the sample is a study of CD8+ T cells in alopecia areata. Findings of the study overall: Scalp sequencing captures resident alphabeta T cells of normal skin too.

Sequencing used cDNA as its template, made by extracting RNA and reverse transcribing it. Data came from immunoSEQ multiplex PCR; TCRdb stores just in-frame clones and leaves some out. The data show a few thousand clones, about two thirds seen once. CDR1 and CDR2 from the germline V gene are MGHRA and YSYEKL. The CDR3 sequence is 14 residues long. V lost 3 bases, J lost 2 bases, and 11 bases lay in between. The chain couples TRBV4-1 to TRBJ2-7; D is uncertain. This sequence was found in a human donor in good health. Sequences were obtained from skin. The CDR3 DNA is TGCGCCAGCAGCCAGACTGGGCTAACCTACGAGCAGTACTTC. Protein sequence: CASSQTGLTYEQYF.